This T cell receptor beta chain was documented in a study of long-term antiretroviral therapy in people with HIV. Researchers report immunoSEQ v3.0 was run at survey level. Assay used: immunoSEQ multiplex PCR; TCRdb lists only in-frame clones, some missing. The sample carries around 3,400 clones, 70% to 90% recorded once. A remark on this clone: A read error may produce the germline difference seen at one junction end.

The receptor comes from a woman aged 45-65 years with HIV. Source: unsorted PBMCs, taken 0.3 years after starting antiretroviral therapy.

CDR3 sequence reads: CASSLDVSGENQYF. CDR3 DNA: TGTGCCAGCAGCTTAGATGTGTCTGGGGAGAACCAGTACTTC. The V and J genes are TRBV11-3 and TRBJ2-5; possible D gene TRBD2, 5 bases. Germline V gives CDR1 SGHNT, CDR2 YENEEA. This CDR3 has 14 residues.